This is a list of T cell receptor beta chains from one sample in a study of response to subunit inactivated influenza vaccine. Each CDR3 protein gets one entry after TCRdb re-called the RT-PCR reads with MiXCR. The sample lists about 160,000 distinct CDR3 sequences, approximately 10% occurring once. Sequences were derived from non-naive T cells sorted from PBMCs, sampled more than 35 days after vaccination. These receptor sequences come from a man aged 50-60 years who received an inactivated influenza vaccine. Both conserved end residues are part of each CDR3. A D gene is named only where the DNA matches it firmly. Expanded clones are given a class, and other clones once, few, many or no size at all.

J: TRBJ2-6
size: few
V: TRBV18
D: TRBD1
DNA: TGTGCCAGCTCGCACAGGGGGAAAACCTCTGGGGCCAACGTCCTGACTTTC
CDR3: CASSHRGKTSGANVLTF

J: TRBJ1-5
size: NA
V: TRBV6-2/TRBV6-3
D: NA
DNA: TGTGCCAGCCGAAACTTCAGGGGAAGCAATCAGCCCCAGCATTTT
CDR3: CASRNFRGSNQPQHF

J: TRBJ2-5
size: many
V: TRBV15
D: TRBD2
DNA: TGTGCCACCAGCACGGGGACTAGCGACCAAGAGACCCAGTACTTC
CDR3: CATSTGTSDQETQYF

J: TRBJ2-6
size: few
V: TRBV7-2
D: NA
DNA: TGTGCCAGCAGCAGCCTCGGGCCTGGGGCCAACGTCCTGACTTTC
CDR3: CASSSLGPGANVLTF

J: TRBJ2-5
size: NA
V: TRBV20-1
D: TRBD2
DNA: TGCAGTGCCCCTCGGCGGGGGGCAGGAGAGACCCAGTACTTC
CDR3: CSAPRRGAGETQYF

J: TRBJ1-2
size: NA
V: TRBV9
D: TRBD1
DNA: TGTGCCAGCAGCGGGCGAACGACAGGGGGGATTGGCTACACCTTC
CDR3: CASSGRTTGGIGYTF

J: TRBJ1-6
size: many
V: TRBV6-1
D: NA
DNA: TGTGCCAGCAGCCTCGTCGGCAGCTCCTATAATTCACCCCTCCACTTT
CDR3: CASSLVGSSYNSPLHF

J: TRBJ2-2
size: NA
V: TRBV10-3
D: NA
DNA: TGTGCCATCGCCACTAGTGTTGGCACCGGGGAGCTGTTTTTT
CDR3: CAIATSVGTGELFF

J: TRBJ2-3
size: few
V: TRBV25-1
D: NA
DNA: TGTGCCAGCAGTGAATACGGTTCGGGAAGTCGGGTTACGCAGTATTTT
CDR3: CASSEYGSGSRVTQYF

J: TRBJ2-1
size: few
V: TRBV7-3
D: NA
DNA: TGTGCCAGCAGCTTAAAGTCAGGGGTCCCCTACAATGAGCAGTTCTTC
CDR3: CASSLKSGVPYNEQFF

J: TRBJ2-1
size: few
V: TRBV3-1
D: NA
DNA: TGTGCCAGCAGCCAGTATGGATATAGCTCCTACAATGAGCAGTTCTTC
CDR3: CASSQYGYSSYNEQFF

J: TRBJ2-7
size: NA
V: TRBV20-1
D: NA
DNA: TGCAGTGTGCGGGGAGACGGGTACGAGCAGTACTTC
CDR3: CSVRGDGYEQYF

J: TRBJ1-4
size: NA
V: TRBV5-1
D: NA
DNA: TGCGCCAGCAGCGAAAACAGCGGCAGGTTTAATGAAAAACTGTTTTTT
CDR3: CASSENSGRFNEKLFF

J: TRBJ1-5
size: NA
V: TRBV4-1
D: NA
DNA: TGCGCCAGCAGCCAAGAACCCCAGGGGAGCAATCAGCCCCAGCATTTT
CDR3: CASSQEPQGSNQPQHF

J: TRBJ2-3
size: few
V: TRBV7-2
D: TRBD2
DNA: TGTGCCAGCAGCACTACTAGCGGGGGGCTCACAGATACGCAGTATTTT
CDR3: CASSTTSGGLTDTQYF

J: TRBJ2-1
size: NA
V: TRBV20-1
D: NA
DNA: TGCAGTGCTAGACCCCGGACGGAGTACAATGAGCAGTTCTTC
CDR3: CSARPRTEYNEQFF

J: TRBJ1-5
size: many
V: TRBV5-6
D: TRBD1
DNA: TGTGCCAGCAACAACCGGGACAGAGATCAGCCCCAGCATTTT
CDR3: CASNNRDRDQPQHF

J: TRBJ1-2
size: few
V: TRBV4-1
D: NA
DNA: TGCGCCAGCAGCCAAGTGTTTCAGACATTTAACCTCTATGGCTACACCTTC
CDR3: CASSQVFQTFNLYGYTF

J: TRBJ1-5
size: few
V: TRBV5-8
D: NA
DNA: TGTGCCAGCAGCTTAGCCCCGGGGGCCCATCAGCCCCAGCATTTT
CDR3: CASSLAPGAHQPQHF

J: TRBJ2-7
size: NA
V: TRBV27
D: TRBD1
DNA: TGTGCCAGCAGTCCCTCGATAGGGACAGTATCCTACGAGCAGTACTTC
CDR3: CASSPSIGTVSYEQYF

J: TRBJ1-4
size: many
V: TRBV5-1
D: TRBD1
DNA: TGCGCCAGCGGCCTTGGGGACAGGAGTAATGAAAAACTGTTTTTT
CDR3: CASGLGDRSNEKLFF

J: TRBJ1-5
size: many
V: TRBV7-2
D: TRBD1
DNA: TGTGCCAGCAGCGCCGAGACAGGGACCAATCAGCCCCAGCATTTT
CDR3: CASSAETGTNQPQHF

J: TRBJ1-1
size: NA
V: TRBV3-1
D: NA
DNA: TGTGCCAGCAGCCAAGCGAGGTTCGCTGAAGCTTTCTTT
CDR3: CASSQARFAEAFF

J: TRBJ2-3
size: many
V: TRBV29-1
D: NA
DNA: TGCAGCGCCGGGGGCGGCAGGATTGATACGCAGTATTTT
CDR3: CSAGGGRIDTQYF

J: TRBJ1-1
size: few
V: TRBV2
D: NA
DNA: TGTGCCAGCAAGCCCCAAAACACTGAAGCTTTCTTT
CDR3: CASKPQNTEAFF

J: TRBJ2-7
size: NA
V: TRBV6-1
D: NA
DNA: TGTGCCAGCAGTGAACAGATCTCCTACGAGCAGTACTTC
CDR3: CASSEQISYEQYF

J: TRBJ2-7
size: many
V: TRBV15
D: NA
DNA: TGTGCCACCAGCACCCGTCCCTACGAGCAGTACTTC
CDR3: CATSTRPYEQYF

J: TRBJ2-3
size: few
V: TRBV12-3/TRBV12-4
D: NA
DNA: TGTGCCACCAGGAGGGCGGTTACAGATACGCAGTATTTT
CDR3: CATRRAVTDTQYF

J: TRBJ2-3
size: many
V: TRBV5-1
D: NA
DNA: TGCGCCAGCAGCCCGGGTCCAAGCACAGATACGCAGTATTTT
CDR3: CASSPGPSTDTQYF

J: TRBJ1-2
size: NA
V: TRBV28
D: NA
DNA: TGTGCCAGTCTACCGCCGGGCGGAATCTATGGCTACACCTTC
CDR3: CASLPPGGIYGYTF

J: TRBJ1-6
size: NA
V: TRBV11-2
D: NA
DNA: TGTGCCAGCAGCTTACTATCGCGTAATTCACCCCTCCACTTT
CDR3: CASSLLSRNSPLHF

J: TRBJ2-7
size: NA
V: TRBV20-1
D: NA
DNA: TGCAGTGCTAGAGTTGCGCCCTACGAGCAGTACTTC
CDR3: CSARVAPYEQYF

J: TRBJ1-6
size: few
V: TRBV5-6
D: NA
DNA: TGTGCCAGCAGCTTGGGGGATTTTAATTCACCCCTCCACTTT
CDR3: CASSLGDFNSPLHF

J: TRBJ2-1
size: NA
V: TRBV9
D: NA
DNA: TGTGCCAGCAGCCCCGAGAGTCTACCCCCTGAGCAGTTCTTC
CDR3: CASSPESLPPEQFF

J: TRBJ2-7
size: once
V: TRBV11-2
D: NA
DNA: TGTGCCAGCAGCTTAGTGGGACACCAATACCGACCCTACGAGCAGTACTTC
CDR3: CASSLVGHQYRPYEQYF

J: TRBJ2-7
size: NA
V: TRBV4-2
D: NA
DNA: TGTGCCAGCAGCCAAGATCTCCTGGGAGGTTCCTACGAGCAGTACTTC
CDR3: CASSQDLLGGSYEQYF

J: TRBJ2-1
size: few
V: TRBV5-8
D: TRBD2
DNA: TGTGCCAGCAGCGCCGGGACTAGCGGGCGCAATGAGCAGTTCTTC
CDR3: CASSAGTSGRNEQFF

J: TRBJ2-2
size: NA
V: TRBV20-1
D: TRBD2
DNA: TGCAGTGCCCGACCGACTAGCGGGGGATTGGCCGGGGAGCTGTTTTTT
CDR3: CSARPTSGGLAGELFF

J: TRBJ2-7
size: few
V: TRBV20-1
D: NA
DNA: TGCAGTGCCCACCCGGGCTACGAGCAGTACTTC
CDR3: CSAHPGYEQYF